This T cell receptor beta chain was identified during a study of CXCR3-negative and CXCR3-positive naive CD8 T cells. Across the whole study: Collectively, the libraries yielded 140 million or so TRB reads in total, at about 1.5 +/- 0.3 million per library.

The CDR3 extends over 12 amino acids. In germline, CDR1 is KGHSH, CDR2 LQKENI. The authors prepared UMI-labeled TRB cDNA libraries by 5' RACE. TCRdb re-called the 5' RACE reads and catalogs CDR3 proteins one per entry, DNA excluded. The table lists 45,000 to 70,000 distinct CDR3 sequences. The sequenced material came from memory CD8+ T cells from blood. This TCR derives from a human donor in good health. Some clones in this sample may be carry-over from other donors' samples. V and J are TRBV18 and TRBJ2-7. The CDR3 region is CASSPPGVEQYF.